This TCR beta chain was retrieved from a study of regulatory T cells in long-lasting Graves disease. iRepertoire HTBI primers and Arm-PCR of CDR3 regions built TCR beta libraries. TCRdb recomputed calls from the multiplex PCR reads with MiXCR, one row per CDR3 protein. The sample contains some 600,000 distinct CDR3 sequences, more than 15% of which appear only once. CDR1 and CDR2 from the germline V gene are MNHEY and SVGEGT. The V end lost 0 bases, the J end lost 1 base, and 12 bases lay between the germline ends. The CDR3 is made up of 16 amino acids. This clonotype was counted many times. Time point of the sample: newly diagnosed GD, antithyroid drugs for less than 3 months. PBMC-derived RNA was used for the TCR library. These data were also reused for a study on T cells in Graves' hyperthyroidism and ophthalmopathy.

The J gene is TRBJ1-2, the V gene TRBV6-2 or TRBV6-3; weak D call: TRBD1 (5 bases). The input for sequencing was peripheral blood mononuclear cells (PBMCs), taken at new diagnosis, from a patient treated with antithyroid drugs. The TCR was taken from a young man with Graves disease. The CDR3 spells CASSYSRGAGNYGYTF. The CDR3 DNA reads as TGTGCCAGCAGTTACTCAAGAGGGGCGGGTAACTATGGCTACACCTTC.